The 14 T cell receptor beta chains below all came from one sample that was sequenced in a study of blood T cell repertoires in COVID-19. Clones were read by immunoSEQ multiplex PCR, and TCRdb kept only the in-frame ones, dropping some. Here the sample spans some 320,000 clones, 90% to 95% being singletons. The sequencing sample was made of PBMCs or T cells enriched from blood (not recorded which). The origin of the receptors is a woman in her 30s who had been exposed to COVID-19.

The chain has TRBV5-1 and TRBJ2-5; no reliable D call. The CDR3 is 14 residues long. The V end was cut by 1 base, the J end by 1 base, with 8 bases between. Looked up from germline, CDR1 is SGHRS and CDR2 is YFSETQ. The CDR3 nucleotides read TGCGCCAGCAGCTTGCTCCCTCTCCAAGAGACCCAGTACTTC. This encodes CASSLLPLQETQYF. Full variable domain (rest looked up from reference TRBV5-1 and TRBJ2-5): KAGVTQTPRYLIKTRGQQVTLSCSPISGHRSVSWYQQTPGQGLQFLFEYFSETQRNKGNFPGRFSGRQFSNSRSEMNVSTLELGDSALYLCASSLLPLQETQYFGPGTRLLVL.

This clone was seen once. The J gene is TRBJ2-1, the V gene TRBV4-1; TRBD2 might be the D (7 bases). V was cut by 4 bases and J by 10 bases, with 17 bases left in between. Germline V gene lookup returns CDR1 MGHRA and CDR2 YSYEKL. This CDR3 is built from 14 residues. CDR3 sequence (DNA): TGCGCCAGCAGCCTCTCCGGGGGGCCTCGGGAGCAGTTCTTC. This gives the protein CASSLSGGPREQFF.

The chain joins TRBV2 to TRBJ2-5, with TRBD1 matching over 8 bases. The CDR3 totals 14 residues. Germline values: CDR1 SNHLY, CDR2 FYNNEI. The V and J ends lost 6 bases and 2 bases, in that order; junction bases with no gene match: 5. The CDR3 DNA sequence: TGTGCCAGCAGCCTGACAGGGGTGCAAGAGACCCAGTACTTC. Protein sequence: CASSLTGVQETQYF.

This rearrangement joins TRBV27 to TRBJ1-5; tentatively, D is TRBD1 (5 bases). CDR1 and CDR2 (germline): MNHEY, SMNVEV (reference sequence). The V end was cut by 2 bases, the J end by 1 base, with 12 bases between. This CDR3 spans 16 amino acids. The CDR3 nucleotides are TGTGCCAGCAGTTTAGAGGATCGGGGGAGCAATCAGCCCCAGCATTTT. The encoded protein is CASSLEDRGSNQPQHF.

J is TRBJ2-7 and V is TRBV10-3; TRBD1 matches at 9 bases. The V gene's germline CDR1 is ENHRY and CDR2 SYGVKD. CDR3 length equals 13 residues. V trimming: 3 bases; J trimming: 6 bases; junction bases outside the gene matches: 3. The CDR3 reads CAISDRTGVEQYF. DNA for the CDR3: TGTGCCATCAGTGATAGGACAGGGGTCGAGCAGTACTTC.

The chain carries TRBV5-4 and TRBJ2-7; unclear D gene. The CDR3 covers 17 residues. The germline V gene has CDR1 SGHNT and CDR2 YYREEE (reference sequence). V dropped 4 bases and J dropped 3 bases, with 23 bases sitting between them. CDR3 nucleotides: TGTGCCAGCAGCCAGGATTTAACAGCTTCGGTGAGCTACGAGCAGTACTTC. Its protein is CASSQDLTASVSYEQYF.

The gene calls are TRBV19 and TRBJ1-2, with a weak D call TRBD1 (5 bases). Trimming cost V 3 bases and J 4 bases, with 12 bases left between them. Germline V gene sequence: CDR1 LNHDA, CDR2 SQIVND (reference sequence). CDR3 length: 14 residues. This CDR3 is CASSIGGKVYGYTF. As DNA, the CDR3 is TGTGCCAGTAGTATCGGGGGAAAAGTCTATGGCTACACCTTC.

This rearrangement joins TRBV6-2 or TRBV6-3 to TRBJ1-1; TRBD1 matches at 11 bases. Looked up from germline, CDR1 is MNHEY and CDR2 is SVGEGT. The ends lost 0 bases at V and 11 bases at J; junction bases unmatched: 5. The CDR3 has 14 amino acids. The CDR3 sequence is CASSYSDRGPRAFF. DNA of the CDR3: TGTGCCAGCAGTTACTCGGACAGGGGGCCCCGGGCTTTCTTT.

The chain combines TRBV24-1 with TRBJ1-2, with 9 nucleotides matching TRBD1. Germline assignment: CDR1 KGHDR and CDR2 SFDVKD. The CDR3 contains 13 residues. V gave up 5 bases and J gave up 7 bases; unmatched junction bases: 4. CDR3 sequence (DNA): TGTGCCACCAGTGTTGGGACAGGGCGTGGCTACACCTTC. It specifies CATSVGTGRGYTF.

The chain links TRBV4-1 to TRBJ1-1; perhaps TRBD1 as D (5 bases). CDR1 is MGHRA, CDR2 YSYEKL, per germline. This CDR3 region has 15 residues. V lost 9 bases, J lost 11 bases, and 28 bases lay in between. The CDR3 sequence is CASLEPGGQISLAFF. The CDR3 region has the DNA TGCGCCAGTTTAGAGCCGGGAGGACAAATTAGTCTGGCTTTCTTT.

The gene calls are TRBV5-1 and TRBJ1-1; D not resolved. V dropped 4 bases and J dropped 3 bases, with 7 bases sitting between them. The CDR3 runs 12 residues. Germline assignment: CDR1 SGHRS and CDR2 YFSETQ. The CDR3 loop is CASSASYTEAFF. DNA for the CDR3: TGCGCCAGCAGCGCGAGTTACACTGAAGCTTTCTTT.

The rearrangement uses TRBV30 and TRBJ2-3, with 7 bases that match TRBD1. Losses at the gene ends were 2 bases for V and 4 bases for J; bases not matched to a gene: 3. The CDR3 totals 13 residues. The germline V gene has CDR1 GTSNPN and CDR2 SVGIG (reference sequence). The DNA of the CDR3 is TGTGCCTGGAGTCGGACAGGTCCAGATACGCAGTATTTT. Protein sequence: CAWSRTGPDTQYF.

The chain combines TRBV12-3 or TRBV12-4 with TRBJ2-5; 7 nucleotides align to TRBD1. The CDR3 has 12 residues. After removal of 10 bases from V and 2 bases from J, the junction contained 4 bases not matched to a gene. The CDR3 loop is CATGQAQETQYF. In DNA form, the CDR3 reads TGTGCCACTGGACAGGCGCAAGAGACCCAGTACTTC.

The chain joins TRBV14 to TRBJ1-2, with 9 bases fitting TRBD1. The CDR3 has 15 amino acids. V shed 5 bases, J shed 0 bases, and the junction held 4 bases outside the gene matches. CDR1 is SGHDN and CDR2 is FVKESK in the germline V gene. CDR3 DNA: TGTGCCAGCAGCGGACAGGGGAATTCTAACTATGGCTACACCTTC. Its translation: CASSGQGNSNYGYTF.